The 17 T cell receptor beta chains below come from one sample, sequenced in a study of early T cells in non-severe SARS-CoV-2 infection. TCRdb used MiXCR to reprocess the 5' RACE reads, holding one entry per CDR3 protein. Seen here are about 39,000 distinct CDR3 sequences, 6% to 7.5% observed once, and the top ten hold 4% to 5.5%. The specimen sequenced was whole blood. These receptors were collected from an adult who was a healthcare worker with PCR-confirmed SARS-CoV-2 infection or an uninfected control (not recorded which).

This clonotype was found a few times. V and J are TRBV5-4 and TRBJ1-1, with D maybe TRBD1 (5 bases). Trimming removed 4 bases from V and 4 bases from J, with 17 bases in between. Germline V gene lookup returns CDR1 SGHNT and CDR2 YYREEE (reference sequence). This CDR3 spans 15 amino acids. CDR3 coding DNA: TGTGCCAGCAGCAGGCCAGCCCTAGGGGTCACTGAAGCTTTCTTT. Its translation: CASSRPALGVTEAFF.

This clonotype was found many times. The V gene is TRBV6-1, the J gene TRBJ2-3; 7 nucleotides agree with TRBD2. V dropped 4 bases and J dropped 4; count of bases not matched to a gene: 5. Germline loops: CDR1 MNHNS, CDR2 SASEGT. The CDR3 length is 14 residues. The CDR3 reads CASSASGGPDTQYF. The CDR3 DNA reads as TGTGCCAGCAGTGCTAGCGGAGGGCCAGATACGCAGTATTTT.

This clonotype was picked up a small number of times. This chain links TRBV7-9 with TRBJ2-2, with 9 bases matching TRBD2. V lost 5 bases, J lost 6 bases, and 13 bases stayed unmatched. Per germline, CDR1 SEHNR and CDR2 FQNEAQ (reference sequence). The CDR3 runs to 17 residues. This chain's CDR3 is CASSMPGLASHAGELFF. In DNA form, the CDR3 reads TGTGCCAGCAGCATGCCGGGACTAGCATCTCATGCCGGGGAGCTGTTTTTT.

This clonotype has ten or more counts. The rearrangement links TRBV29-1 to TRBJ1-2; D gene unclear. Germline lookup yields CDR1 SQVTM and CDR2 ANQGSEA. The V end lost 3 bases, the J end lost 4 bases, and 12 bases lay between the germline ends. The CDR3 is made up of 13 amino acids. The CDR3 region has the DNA TGCAGCGTTGATACCGAAAAGCGCTATGGCTACACCTTC. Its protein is CSVDTEKRYGYTF.

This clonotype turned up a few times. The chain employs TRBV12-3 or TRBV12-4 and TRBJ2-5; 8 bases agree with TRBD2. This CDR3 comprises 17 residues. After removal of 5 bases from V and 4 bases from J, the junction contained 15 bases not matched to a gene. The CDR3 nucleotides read TGTGCCAGCAGTCCGGGGGCTTCCGGGGGGGCGGTAGAGACCCAGTACTTC. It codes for CASSPGASGGAVETQYF.

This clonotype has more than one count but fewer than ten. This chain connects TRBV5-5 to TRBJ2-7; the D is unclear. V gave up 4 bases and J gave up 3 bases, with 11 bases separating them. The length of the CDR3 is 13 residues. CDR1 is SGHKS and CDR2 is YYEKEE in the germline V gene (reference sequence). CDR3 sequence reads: CASSAVGVYEQYF. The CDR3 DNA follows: TGTGCCAGCAGCGCCGTCGGAGTCTACGAGCAGTACTTC. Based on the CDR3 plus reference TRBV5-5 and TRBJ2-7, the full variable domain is DAGVTQSPTHLIKTRGQQVTLRCSPISGHKSVSWYQQVLGQGPQFIFQYYEKEERGRGNFPDRFSARQFPNYSSELNVNALLLGDSALYLCASSAVGVYEQYFGPGTRLTVT.

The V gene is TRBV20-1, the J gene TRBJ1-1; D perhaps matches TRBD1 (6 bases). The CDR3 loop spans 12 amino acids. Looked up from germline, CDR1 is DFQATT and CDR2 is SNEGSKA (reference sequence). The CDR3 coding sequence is TGCAGCACGGACAGCATGAACACTGAAGCTTTCTTT. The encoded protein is CSTDSMNTEAFF.

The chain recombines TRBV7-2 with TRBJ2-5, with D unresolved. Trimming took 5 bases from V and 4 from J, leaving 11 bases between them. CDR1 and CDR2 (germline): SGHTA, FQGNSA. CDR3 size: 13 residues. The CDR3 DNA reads TGTGCCAGCAGCCTTCCCTTAGGAGAGACCCAGTACTTC. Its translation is CASSLPLGETQYF.

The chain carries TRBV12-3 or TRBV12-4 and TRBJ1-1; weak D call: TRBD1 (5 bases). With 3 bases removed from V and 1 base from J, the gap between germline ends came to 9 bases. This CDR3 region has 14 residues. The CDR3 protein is CASSFRQGNTEAFF. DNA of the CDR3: TGTGCCAGCAGTTTCAGGCAGGGGAACACTGAAGCTTTCTTT.

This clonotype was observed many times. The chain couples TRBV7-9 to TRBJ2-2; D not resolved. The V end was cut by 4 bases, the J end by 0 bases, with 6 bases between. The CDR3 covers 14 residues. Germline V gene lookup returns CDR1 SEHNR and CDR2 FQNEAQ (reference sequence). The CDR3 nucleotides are TGTGCCAGCAGCTGGGGATCGAACACCGGGGAGCTGTTTTTT. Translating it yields CASSWGSNTGELFF.

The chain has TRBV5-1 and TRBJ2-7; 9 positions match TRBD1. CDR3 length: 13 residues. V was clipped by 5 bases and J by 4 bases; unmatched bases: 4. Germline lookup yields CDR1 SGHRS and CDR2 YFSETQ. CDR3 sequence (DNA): TGCGCCAGCAGATCCGGGACAGGGTACGAGCAGTACTTC. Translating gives CASRSGTGYEQYF. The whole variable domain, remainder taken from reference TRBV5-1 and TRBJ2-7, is KAGVTQTPRYLIKTRGQQVTLSCSPISGHRSVSWYQQTPGQGLQFLFEYFSETQRNKGNFPGRFSGRQFSNSRSEMNVSTLELGDSALYLCASRSGTGYEQYFGPGTRLTVT.

This CDR3 is CASSQAGTGSSHEQYF. CDR3 in DNA: TGTGCCAGCAGCCAAGCTGGGACAGGGAGTTCCCACGAGCAGTACTTC. This chain connects TRBV3-1 to TRBJ2-7, with TRBD1 matching over 9 bases. V lost 1 base and J lost 5; bases outside the gene matches: 9. The CDR3 is 16 residues long. Germline assignment: CDR1 LGHDT and CDR2 YNNKEL (reference sequence).

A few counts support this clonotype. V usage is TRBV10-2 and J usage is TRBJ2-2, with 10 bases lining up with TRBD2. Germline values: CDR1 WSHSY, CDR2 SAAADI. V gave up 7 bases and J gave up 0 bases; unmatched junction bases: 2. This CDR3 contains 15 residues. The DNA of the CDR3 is TGCGCCAGCACCACTAGCGGGGCGAACACCGGGGAGCTGTTTTTT. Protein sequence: CASTTSGANTGELFF.

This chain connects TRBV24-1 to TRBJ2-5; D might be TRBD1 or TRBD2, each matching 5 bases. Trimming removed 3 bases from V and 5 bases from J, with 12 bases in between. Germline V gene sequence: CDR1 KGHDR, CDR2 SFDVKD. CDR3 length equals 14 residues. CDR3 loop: CATSDPGAGETQYF. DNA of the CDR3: TGTGCCACCAGTGATCCCGGGGCCGGGGAGACCCAGTACTTC.

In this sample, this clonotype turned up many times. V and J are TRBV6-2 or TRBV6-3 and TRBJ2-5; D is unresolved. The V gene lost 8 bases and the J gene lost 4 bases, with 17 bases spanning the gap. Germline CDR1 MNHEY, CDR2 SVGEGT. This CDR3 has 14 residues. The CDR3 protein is CASHPLGVPETQYF. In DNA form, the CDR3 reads TGTGCCAGCCACCCCCTTGGGGTGCCAGAGACCCAGTACTTC.

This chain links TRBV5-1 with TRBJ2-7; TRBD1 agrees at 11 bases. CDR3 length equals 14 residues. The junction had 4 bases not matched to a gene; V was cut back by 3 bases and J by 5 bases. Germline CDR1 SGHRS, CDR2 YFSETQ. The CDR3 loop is CASSSGQGANEQYF. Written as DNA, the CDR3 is TGCGCCAGCAGCTCAGGACAGGGGGCCAACGAGCAGTACTTC. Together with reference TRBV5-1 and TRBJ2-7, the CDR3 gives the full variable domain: KAGVTQTPRYLIKTRGQQVTLSCSPISGHRSVSWYQQTPGQGLQFLFEYFSETQRNKGNFPGRFSGRQFSNSRSEMNVSTLELGDSALYLCASSSGQGANEQYFGPGTRLTVT.

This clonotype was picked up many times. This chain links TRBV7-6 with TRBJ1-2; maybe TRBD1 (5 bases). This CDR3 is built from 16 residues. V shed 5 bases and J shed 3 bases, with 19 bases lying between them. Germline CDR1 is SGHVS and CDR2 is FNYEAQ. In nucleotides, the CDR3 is TGTGCCAGCAGCCCCCTCCTAGGGGCGATTGACTATGGCTACACCTTC. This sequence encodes CASSPLLGAIDYGYTF. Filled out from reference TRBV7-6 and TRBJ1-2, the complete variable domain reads GAGVSQSPRYKVTKRGQDVALRCDPISGHVSLYWYRQALGQGPEFLTYFNYEAQQDKSGLPNDRFSAERPEGSISTLTIQRTEQRDSAMYRCASSPLLGAIDYGYTFGSGTRLTVV.